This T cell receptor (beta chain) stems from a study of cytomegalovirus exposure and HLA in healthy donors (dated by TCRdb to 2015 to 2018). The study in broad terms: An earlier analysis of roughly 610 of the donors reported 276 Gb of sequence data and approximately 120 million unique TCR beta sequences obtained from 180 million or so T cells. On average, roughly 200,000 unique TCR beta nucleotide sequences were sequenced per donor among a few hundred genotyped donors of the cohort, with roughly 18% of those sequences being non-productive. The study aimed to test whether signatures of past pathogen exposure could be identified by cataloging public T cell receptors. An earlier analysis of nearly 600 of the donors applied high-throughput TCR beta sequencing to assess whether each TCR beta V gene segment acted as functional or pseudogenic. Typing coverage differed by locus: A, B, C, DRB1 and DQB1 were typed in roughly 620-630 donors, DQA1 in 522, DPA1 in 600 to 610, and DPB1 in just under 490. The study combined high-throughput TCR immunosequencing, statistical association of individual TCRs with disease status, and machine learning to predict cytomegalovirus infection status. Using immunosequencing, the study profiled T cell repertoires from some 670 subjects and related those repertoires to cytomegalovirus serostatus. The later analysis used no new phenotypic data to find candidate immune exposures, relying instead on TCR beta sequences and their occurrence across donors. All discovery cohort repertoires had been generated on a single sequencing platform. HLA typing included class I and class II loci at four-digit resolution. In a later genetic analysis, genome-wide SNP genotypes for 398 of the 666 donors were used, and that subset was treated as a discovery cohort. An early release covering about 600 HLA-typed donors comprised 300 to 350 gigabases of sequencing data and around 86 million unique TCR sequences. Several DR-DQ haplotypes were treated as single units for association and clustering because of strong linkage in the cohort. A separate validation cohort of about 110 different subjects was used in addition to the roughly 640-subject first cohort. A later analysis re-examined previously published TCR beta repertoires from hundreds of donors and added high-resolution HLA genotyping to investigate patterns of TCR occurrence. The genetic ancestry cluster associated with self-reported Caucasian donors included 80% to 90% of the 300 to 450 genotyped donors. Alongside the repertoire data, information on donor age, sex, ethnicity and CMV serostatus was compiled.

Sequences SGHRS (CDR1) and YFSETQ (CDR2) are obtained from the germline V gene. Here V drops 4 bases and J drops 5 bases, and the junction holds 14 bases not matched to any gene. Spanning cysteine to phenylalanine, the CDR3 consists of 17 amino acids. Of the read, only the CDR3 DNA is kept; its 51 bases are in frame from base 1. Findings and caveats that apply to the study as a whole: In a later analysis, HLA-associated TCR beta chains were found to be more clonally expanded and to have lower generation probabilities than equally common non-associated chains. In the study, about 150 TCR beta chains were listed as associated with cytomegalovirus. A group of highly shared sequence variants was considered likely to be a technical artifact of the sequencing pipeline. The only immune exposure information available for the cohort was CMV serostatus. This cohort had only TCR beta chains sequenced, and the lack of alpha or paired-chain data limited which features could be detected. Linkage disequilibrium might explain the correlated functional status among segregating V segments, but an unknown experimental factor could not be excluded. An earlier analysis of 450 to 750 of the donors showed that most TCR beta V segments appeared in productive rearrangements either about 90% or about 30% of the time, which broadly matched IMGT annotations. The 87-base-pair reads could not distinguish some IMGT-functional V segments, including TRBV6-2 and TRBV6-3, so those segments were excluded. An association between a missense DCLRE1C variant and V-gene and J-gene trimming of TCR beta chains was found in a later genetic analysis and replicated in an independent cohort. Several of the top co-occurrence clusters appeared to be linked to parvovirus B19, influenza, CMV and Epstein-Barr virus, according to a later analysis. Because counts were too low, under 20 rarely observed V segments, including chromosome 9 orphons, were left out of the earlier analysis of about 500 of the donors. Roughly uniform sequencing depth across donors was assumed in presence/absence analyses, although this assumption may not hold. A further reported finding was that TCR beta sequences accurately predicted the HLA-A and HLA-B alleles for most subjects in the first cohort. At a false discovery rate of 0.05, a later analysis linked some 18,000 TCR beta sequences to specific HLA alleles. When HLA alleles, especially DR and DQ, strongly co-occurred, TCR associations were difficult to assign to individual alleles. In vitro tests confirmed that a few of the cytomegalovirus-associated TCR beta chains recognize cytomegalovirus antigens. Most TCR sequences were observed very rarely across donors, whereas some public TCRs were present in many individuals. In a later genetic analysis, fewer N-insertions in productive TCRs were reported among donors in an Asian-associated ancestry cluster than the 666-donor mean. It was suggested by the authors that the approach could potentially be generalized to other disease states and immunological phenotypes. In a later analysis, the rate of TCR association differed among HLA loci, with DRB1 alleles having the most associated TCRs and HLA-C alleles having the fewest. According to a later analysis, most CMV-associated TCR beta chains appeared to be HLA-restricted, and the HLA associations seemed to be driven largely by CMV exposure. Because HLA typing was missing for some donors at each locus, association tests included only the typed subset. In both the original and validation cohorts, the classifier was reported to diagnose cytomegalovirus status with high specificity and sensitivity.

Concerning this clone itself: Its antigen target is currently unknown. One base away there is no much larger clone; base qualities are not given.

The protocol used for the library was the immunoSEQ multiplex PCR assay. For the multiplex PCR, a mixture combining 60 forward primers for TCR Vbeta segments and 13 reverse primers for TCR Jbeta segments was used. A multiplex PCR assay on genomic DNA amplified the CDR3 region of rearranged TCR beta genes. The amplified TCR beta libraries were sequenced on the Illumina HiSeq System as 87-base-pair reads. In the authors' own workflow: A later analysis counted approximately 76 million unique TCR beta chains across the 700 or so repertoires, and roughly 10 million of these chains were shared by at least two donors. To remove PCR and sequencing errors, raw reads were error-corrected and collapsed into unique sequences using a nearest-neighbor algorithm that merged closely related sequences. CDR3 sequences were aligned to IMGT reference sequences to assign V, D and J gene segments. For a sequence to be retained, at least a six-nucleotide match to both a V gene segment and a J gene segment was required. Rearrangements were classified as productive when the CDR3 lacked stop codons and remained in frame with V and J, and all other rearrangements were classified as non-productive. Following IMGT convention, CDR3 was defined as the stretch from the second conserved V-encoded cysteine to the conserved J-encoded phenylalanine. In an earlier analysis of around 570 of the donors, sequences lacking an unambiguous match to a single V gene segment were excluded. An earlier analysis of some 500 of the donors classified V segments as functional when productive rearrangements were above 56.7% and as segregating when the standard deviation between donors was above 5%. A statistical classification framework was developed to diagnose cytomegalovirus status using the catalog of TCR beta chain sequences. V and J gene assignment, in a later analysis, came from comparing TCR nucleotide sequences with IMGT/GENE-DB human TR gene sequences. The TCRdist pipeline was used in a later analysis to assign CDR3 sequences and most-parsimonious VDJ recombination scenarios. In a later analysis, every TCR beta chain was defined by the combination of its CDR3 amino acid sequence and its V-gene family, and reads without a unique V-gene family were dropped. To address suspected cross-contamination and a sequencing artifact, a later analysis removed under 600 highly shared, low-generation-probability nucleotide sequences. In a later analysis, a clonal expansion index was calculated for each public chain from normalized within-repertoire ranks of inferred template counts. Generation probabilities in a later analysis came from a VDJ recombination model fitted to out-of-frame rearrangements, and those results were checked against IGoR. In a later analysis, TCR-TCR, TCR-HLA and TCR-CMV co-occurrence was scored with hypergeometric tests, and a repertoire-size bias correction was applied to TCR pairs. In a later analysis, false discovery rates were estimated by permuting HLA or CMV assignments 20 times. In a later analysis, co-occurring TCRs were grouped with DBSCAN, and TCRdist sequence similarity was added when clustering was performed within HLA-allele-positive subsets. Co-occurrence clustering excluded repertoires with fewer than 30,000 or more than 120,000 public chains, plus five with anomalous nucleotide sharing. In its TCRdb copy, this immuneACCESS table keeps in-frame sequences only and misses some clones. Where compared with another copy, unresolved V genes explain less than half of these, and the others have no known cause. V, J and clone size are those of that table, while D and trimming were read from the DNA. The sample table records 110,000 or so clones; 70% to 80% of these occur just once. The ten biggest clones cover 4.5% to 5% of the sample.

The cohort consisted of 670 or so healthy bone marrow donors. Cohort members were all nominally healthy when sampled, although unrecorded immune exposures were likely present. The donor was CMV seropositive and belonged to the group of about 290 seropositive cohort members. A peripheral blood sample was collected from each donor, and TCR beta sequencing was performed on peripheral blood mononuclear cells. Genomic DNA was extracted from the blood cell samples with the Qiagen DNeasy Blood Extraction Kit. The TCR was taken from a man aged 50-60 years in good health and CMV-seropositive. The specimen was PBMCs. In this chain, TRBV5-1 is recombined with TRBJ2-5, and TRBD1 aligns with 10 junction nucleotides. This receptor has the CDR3 CASSIGTGDPSRETQYF. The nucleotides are TGCGCCAGCAGCATCGGGACAGGGGACCCAAGCCGTGAGACCCAGTACTTC. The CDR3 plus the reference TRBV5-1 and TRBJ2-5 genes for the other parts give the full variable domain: KAGVTQTPRYLIKTRGQQVTLSCSPISGHRSVSWYQQTPGQGLQFLFEYFSETQRNKGNFPGRFSGRQFSNSRSEMNVSTLELGDSALYLCASSIGTGDPSRETQYFGPGTRLLVL.